Each of the 22 T cell receptor beta chains below was sequenced from the same sample in a study of T-cell reconstitution after alpha-beta-depleted transplantation in children. Unique molecular identifiers were incorporated during preparation of the TCRbeta library. MiXCR, applied by TCRdb to the PCR reads, yields one record per CDR3 protein. The sample yields some 75,000 distinct CDR3 sequences, roughly 6.6% seen once. Sequencing was performed on PBMCs from the stem cell graft donor, taken from the stem cell graft. These receptor sequences come from a human donor who donated a stem cell graft to a child with acute lymphoblastic leukemia.

The table lists this clonotype with many counts. The gene calls are TRBV10-3 and TRBJ2-7, with TRBD2 identical over 14 bases. The CDR3 totals 14 residues. The germline V gene encodes CDR1 ENHRY and CDR2 SYGVKD. The V and J ends lost 8 bases and 2 bases, in that order; junction bases with no gene match: 2. The CDR3 coding sequence is TGTGCCATCCGGACTAGCGGGGGGACCTACGAGCAGTACTTC. Encoded protein: CAIRTSGGTYEQYF.

This clonotype was recorded at least ten times. The chain links TRBV20-1 to TRBJ1-2, with D unresolved. The CDR3 totals 13 residues. Germline CDR1 is DFQATT and CDR2 is SNEGSKA (reference sequence). V was trimmed by 1 base and J by 4 bases, leaving 10 bases between them. CDR3 region: CSARVRPSYGYTF. The CDR3 DNA is TGCAGTGCTAGAGTCAGGCCGAGCTATGGCTACACCTTC.

J is TRBJ1-6 and V is TRBV5-4; 7 bases fit TRBD1. V lost 0 bases and J lost 5; bases outside the gene matches: 5. Germline CDR1 reads SGHNT; CDR2 reads YYREEE (reference sequence). The CDR3 runs 16 residues. CDR3 sequence: CASSLAPGQNNSPLHF. The CDR3 coding sequence is TGTGCCAGCAGCTTGGCCCCGGGACAGAATAATTCACCCCTCCACTTT.

V usage is TRBV12-3 or TRBV12-4 and J usage is TRBJ1-2, with a possible D match to TRBD1 (5 bases). Trimming stripped 3 bases from V and 9 bases from J, with 23 bases between. The CDR3 contains 16 residues. As DNA, the CDR3 is TGTGCCAGCAGTTTGGGGGAGAATGGACGGTATATGCGCTACACCTTC. As protein: CASSLGENGRYMRYTF.

In its sample, this clonotype was seen many times. The chain is built from TRBV29-1 and TRBJ2-7; tentative D call: TRBD2 (7 bases). The CDR3 is made up of 15 amino acids. Deletions cut 0 bases from V and 1 base from J, with 13 bases between. The germline V gene encodes CDR1 SQVTM and CDR2 ANQGSEA. CDR3 coding DNA: TGCAGCGTTGAAGATCGGCGGGGGCATTCCTACGAGCAGTACTTC. Protein product: CSVEDRRGHSYEQYF.

This clonotype occurred many times. The J gene is TRBJ2-1, the V gene TRBV20-1; D unresolved. The ends were cut back, 0 bases at V and 12 bases at J, with 18 bases in the middle. Germline V gene data show CDR1 as DFQATT and CDR2 as SNEGSKA (reference sequence). This CDR3 is 14 amino acids long. The CDR3 spells CSARDIRQPRGQFF. CDR3 bases: TGCAGTGCTAGAGATATTCGGCAGCCTAGAGGGCAGTTCTTC.

This clonotype was recorded many times. J is TRBJ2-7 and V is TRBV5-1; weak D call: TRBD2 (6 bases). V lost 7 bases, J lost 4 bases, and 12 bases lay in between. This CDR3 has 12 residues. Looked up from germline, CDR1 is SGHRS and CDR2 is YFSETQ. CDR3 region: CASRESEYEQYF. The CDR3 DNA reads as TGCGCCAGCCGGGAGAGCGAGTACGAGCAGTACTTC.

V gene TRBV6-7 combines with J gene TRBJ2-5; maybe TRBD2 (6 bases). TRBV6-7 is identified as an open reading frame with a role that is uncertain. The CDR3 has 12 amino acids. This chain's CDR3 is CGTSYLRGTQYF. The CDR3 nucleotides are TGTGGGACCAGTTATCTGCGGGGGACCCAGTACTTC.

The rearrangement uses TRBV28 and TRBJ2-7; tentative D call: TRBD2 (5 bases). With 5 bases removed from V and 0 bases from J, the gap between germline ends came to 14 bases. Germline V CDR1 and CDR2: MDHEN, SYDVKM. The CDR3 runs to 15 residues. CDR3 loop: CASSPRGSGSYEQYF. The DNA for the CDR3 is TGTGCCAGCAGTCCCCGTGGGAGCGGCTCCTACGAGCAGTACTTC.

The rearrangement uses TRBV5-6 and TRBJ2-1; D is unclear. CDR3 length: 12 amino acids. From germline, CDR1 is SGHDT and CDR2 YYEEEE. V lost 1 base, J lost 8 bases, and 7 bases lay in between. The CDR3, as DNA: TGTGCCAGCAGCTTGTTCGGGCATGAGCAGTTCTTC. This gives the protein CASSLFGHEQFF.

This rearrangement joins TRBV18 to TRBJ2-1, with 10 bases lining up with TRBD1. This CDR3 contains 17 residues. The V and J ends lost 0 bases and 10 bases, in that order; junction bases with no gene match: 12. Germline loops: CDR1 KGHSH, CDR2 LQKENI. Here the CDR3 reads CASSPPLGTGVNWEQFF. Written as DNA, the CDR3 is TGTGCCAGCTCACCACCGTTAGGGACAGGGGTTAACTGGGAGCAGTTCTTC.

This clonotype was found many times. This rearrangement joins TRBV7-3 to TRBJ2-1; 11 bases agree with TRBD2. The CDR3 covers 14 residues. Per the germline V gene, CDR1 is SGHTA and CDR2 is FQGTGA. The trim removed 5 bases at V and 7 bases at J, leaving 4 bases unmatched. The CDR3 nucleotides are TGTGCCAGCAGCCGTAGCGGGAGGGGTAATGAGCAGTTCTTC. It encodes CASSRSGRGNEQFF.

This clonotype was picked up a small number of times. The genes are TRBV12-3 or TRBV12-4 and TRBJ2-7; D is undetermined. V lost 5 bases and J lost 2, with 4 bases in between. The CDR3 is 11 residues long. CDR3 coding DNA: TGTGCCAGCAGTCAAGCCTACGAGCAGTACTTC. Amino acids: CASSQAYEQYF.

This clonotype occurred many times. CDR3 protein: CASSQSGRTAGYTF. DNA for the CDR3: TGTGCCAGCAGCCAATCCGGGAGGACGGCCGGCTACACCTTC. The chain couples TRBV4-2 to TRBJ1-2, with D unresolved. From germline, CDR1 is LGHNA and CDR2 YNFKEQ. V shed 2 bases and J shed 8 bases, with 15 bases lying between them. This CDR3 contains 14 residues.

In this sample, this clonotype turned up many times. The CDR3 loop is CASSLRQSFTGELFF. The CDR3 bases are TGCGCCAGCAGCTTGAGGCAGTCATTCACCGGGGAGCTGTTTTTT. The chain recombines TRBV5-1 with TRBJ2-2; D remains unclear. V was shortened by 1 base and J by 4 bases, with 11 bases between the two germline ends. CDR3 size: 15 residues. The germline V gene encodes CDR1 SGHRS and CDR2 YFSETQ.

V and J are TRBV6-1 and TRBJ1-1; the D gene is possibly TRBD1 (6 bases). This CDR3 region has 15 residues. V was shortened by 7 bases and J by 2 bases, with 17 bases between the two germline ends. The germline V gene has CDR1 MNHNS and CDR2 SASEGT. This CDR3 reads CASIIPGQRNTEAFF. The DNA of the CDR3 is TGTGCCAGCATCATCCCGGGACAAAGAAACACTGAAGCTTTCTTT.

This clonotype was counted at least ten times. The chain uses TRBV12-3 or TRBV12-4 and TRBJ1-5; D perhaps matches TRBD1 (5 bases). Between the trimmed V and J ends, which lost 8 bases and 6 bases, there was a span of 26 bases. The CDR3 consists of 17 residues. The CDR3 loop reads CASGTGLVGRDGQPQHF. In DNA form, the CDR3 reads TGTGCCAGCGGTACTGGACTTGTCGGTCGGGACGGTCAGCCCCAGCATTTT.

This clonotype was counted many times. The CDR3 here is CASSPQSENSPLHF. The DNA for the CDR3 is TGTGCCAGCAGCCCACAGAGTGAGAATTCACCCCTCCACTTT. The chain is built from TRBV9 and TRBJ1-6; D not certain. This CDR3 is 14 amino acids long. Per the germline V gene, CDR1 is SGDLS and CDR2 is YYNGEE. The V end was cut by 4 bases, the J end by 7 bases, with 12 bases between.

This chain uses TRBV18 with TRBJ2-4, with 10 bases matching TRBD2. This CDR3 region has 18 residues. Germline CDR1 is KGHSH and CDR2 is LQKENI. Trimming removed 2 bases from V and 0 bases from J; junction bases left unmatched: 7. CDR3 amino acids: CASSPVAGGSLAKNIQYF. The CDR3 region has the DNA TGTGCCAGCTCACCAGTAGCGGGGGGATCCCTAGCCAAAAACATTCAGTACTTC.

The chain is built from TRBV5-1 and TRBJ2-7; TRBD1 aligns across 7 bases. V shed 0 bases and J 2 bases; nucleotides not matched to a gene: 2. Germline CDR1 reads SGHRS; CDR2 reads YFSETQ. This CDR3 is built from 14 residues. The CDR3 spells CASSLGTGAYEQYF. CDR3 bases: TGCGCCAGCAGCTTGGGCACAGGGGCCTACGAGCAGTACTTC.

In its sample, this clonotype was seen many times. The chain employs TRBV4-2 and TRBJ1-1; D unresolved. The V end lost 4 bases, the J end lost 3 bases, and 9 bases lay between the germline ends. Germline-derived CDR1 and CDR2 are LGHNA and YNFKEQ. The CDR3 spans 13 residues. CDR3 sequence: CASSPGRDTEAFF. The CDR3 DNA follows: TGTGCCAGCAGCCCAGGTCGGGACACTGAAGCTTTCTTT.

This clonotype was seen at least ten times. J is TRBJ2-1 and V is TRBV29-1; a weak D match, TRBD1 (6 bases). Germline CDR1 is SQVTM and CDR2 is ANQGSEA. V was cut by 3 bases and J by 2 bases, with 11 bases left in between. The CDR3 covers 14 residues. The CDR3 is CSVEPRGTYNEQFF. As DNA, the CDR3 is TGCAGCGTTGAGCCCAGGGGCACCTACAATGAGCAGTTCTTC.